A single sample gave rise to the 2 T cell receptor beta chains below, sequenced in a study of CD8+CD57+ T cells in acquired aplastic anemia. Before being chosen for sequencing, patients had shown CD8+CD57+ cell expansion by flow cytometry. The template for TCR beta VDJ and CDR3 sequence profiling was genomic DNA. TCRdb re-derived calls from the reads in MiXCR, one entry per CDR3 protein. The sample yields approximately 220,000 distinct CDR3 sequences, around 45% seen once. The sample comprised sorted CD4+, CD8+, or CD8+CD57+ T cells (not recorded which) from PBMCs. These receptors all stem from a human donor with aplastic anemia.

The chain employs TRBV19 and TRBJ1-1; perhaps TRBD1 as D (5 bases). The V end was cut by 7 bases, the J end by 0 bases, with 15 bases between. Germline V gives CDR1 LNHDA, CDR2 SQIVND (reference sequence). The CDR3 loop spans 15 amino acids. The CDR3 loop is CASTQRGLLNTEAFF. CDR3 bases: TGTGCCAGTACCCAAAGGGGCTTGTTGAACACTGAAGCTTTCTTT.

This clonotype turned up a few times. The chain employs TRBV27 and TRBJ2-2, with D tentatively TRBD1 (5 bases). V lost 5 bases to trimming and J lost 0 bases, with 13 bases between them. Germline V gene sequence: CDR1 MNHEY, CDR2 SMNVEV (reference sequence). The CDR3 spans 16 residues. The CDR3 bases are TGTGCCAGCAGTCCACAGACAGCTCCGAACACCGGGGAGCTGTTTTTT. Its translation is CASSPQTAPNTGELFF.